One and the same sample provided the 22 T cell receptor beta chains below, sequenced in a study of T cell changes during pregnancy in multiple sclerosis. TCRdb's table, derived via immunoSEQ multiplex PCR, lists solely in-frame clones and lacks some. The table includes 90,000 to 120,000 clones, around 92% detected once. The sample in question was peripheral blood, obtained in the third trimester of pregnancy. The receptors derive from a female donor in good health, enrolled as a control in a pregnancy study.

This clone was recorded once. The chain couples TRBV6-1 to TRBJ1-2; 9 positions agree with TRBD1. After removal of 4 bases from V and 7 bases from J, the junction contained 4 bases not matched to a gene. Germline CDR1 reads MNHNS; CDR2 reads SASEGT. The CDR3 runs 13 residues. CDR3 in amino acids: CASSVDRGAGYTF. The CDR3 DNA reads TGTGCCAGCAGTGTTGACAGGGGGGCTGGCTACACCTTC.

This chain uses TRBV6-1 with TRBJ2-1, with 11 bases lining up with TRBD2. The CDR3 contains 16 residues. Germline-derived CDR1 and CDR2 are MNHNS and SASEGT. V lost 3 bases to trimming and J lost 6 bases; unmatched junction nucleotides: 7. DNA of the CDR3: TGTGCCAGCAGTGAGCCCTTAGCGGGGGGGCGCAATGAGCAGTTCTTC. Translating it yields CASSEPLAGGRNEQFF.

The chain combines TRBV6-5 with TRBJ1-1; tentative D call: TRBD1 (6 bases). The germline gives CDR1 MNHEY, CDR2 SVGAGI. V was cut by 5 bases and J by 1 base, with 11 bases left in between. CDR3 size: 14 residues. CDR3 region: CASSPGHSNTEAFF. The CDR3 region has the DNA TGTGCCAGCAGTCCGGGACATTCGAACACTGAAGCTTTCTTT.

This rearrangement joins TRBV4-1 to TRBJ1-5, with TRBD1 matching 11 bases. The CDR3 spans 15 residues. V trimming: 4 bases; J trimming: 6 bases; junction bases outside the gene matches: 5. CDR1 and CDR2 from the germline V gene are MGHRA and YSYEKL. CDR3 region: CASSPGQGAFQPQHF. CDR3 bases: TGCGCCAGCAGCCCCGGACAGGGGGCGTTTCAGCCCCAGCATTTT.

For this clone: One end of the junction does not line up with germline, which may come from a read error. The CDR3 loop reads CASNSLLNTEAFF. The CDR3 DNA follows: TGTGCCAGCAACTCCCTTCTGAATACTGAAGCTTTCTTT. The chain has TRBV5-5 and TRBJ1-1, with D hard to call. Per germline, CDR1 SGHKS and CDR2 YYEKEE (reference sequence). This CDR3 comprises 13 residues.

The chain recombines TRBV13 with TRBJ2-7; 10 positions match TRBD2. With 5 bases clipped from V and 1 base from J, the junction kept 5 bases outside the gene matches. The CDR3 is 15 residues long. Germline lookup yields CDR1 PRHDT and CDR2 FYEKMQ (reference sequence). The CDR3 sequence: CASSAGTSASYEQYF. For the CDR3, the DNA is TGTGCCAGCAGCGCCGGGACTAGCGCTTCCTACGAGCAGTACTTC.

The chain combines TRBV6-6 with TRBJ2-2; 7 nucleotides align to TRBD1. This CDR3 is built from 14 residues. Germline V lookup: CDR1 MNHNY, CDR2 SVGAGI (reference sequence). Unmatched junction bases numbered 5, after V lost 7 bases and J lost 3 bases. The CDR3 reads CASIPGQDTGELFF. The CDR3, as DNA: TGTGCCAGCATCCCTGGACAGGACACCGGGGAGCTGTTTTTT.

The chain combines TRBV5-6 with TRBJ2-3; TRBD2 agrees at 8 bases. This CDR3 spans 16 amino acids. The junction had 8 bases not matched to a gene; V was cut back by 2 bases and J by 3 bases. The germline V gene has CDR1 SGHDT and CDR2 YYEEEE. DNA of the CDR3: TGTGCCAGCAGCTTCTTGACGGGGGGGCGGACAGATACGCAGTATTTT. Protein sequence: CASSFLTGGRTDTQYF. The variable domain in full, completed from reference TRBV5-6 and TRBJ2-3, reads DAGVTQSPTHLIKTRGQQVTLRCSPKSGHDTVSWYQQALGQGPQFIFQYYEEEERQRGNFPDRFSGHQFPNYSSELNVNALLLGDSALYLCASSFLTGGRTDTQYFGPGTRLTVL.

The chain links TRBV2 to TRBJ1-2; D unresolved. Per the germline V gene, CDR1 is SNHLY and CDR2 is FYNNEI. CDR3 length: 12 residues. V was pared by 7 bases and J by 8 bases, with 14 bases between. CDR3 coding DNA: TGTGCCAGCACCACCCTAGGAGACGGCTACACCTTC. This sequence encodes CASTTLGDGYTF.

This clone was detected once. This chain uses TRBV5-4 with TRBJ2-3; a weak D match, TRBD2 (6 bases). V was pared by 0 bases and J by 0 bases, with 8 bases between. This CDR3 has 15 residues. Per the germline V gene, CDR1 is SGHNT and CDR2 is YYREEE (reference sequence). The CDR3 bases are TGTGCCAGCAGCTTGGAGGGGACTAGCACAGATACGCAGTATTTT. Its protein product is CASSLEGTSTDTQYF.

This clone was detected only once. The gene calls are TRBV29-1 and TRBJ2-5; 10 bases are shared with TRBD1. There are 13 residues in the CDR3. V gave up 6 bases and J gave up 5 bases; unmatched junction bases: 6. Germline lookup yields CDR1 SQVTM and CDR2 ANQGSEA. CDR3 loop: CSVGGQGVETQYF. The CDR3, as DNA: TGCAGCGTGGGCGGACAGGGGGTTGAGACCCAGTACTTC.

This rearrangement joins TRBV30 to TRBJ1-1; D remains ambiguous. The CDR3 has 11 amino acids. Germline V gene sequence: CDR1 GTSNPN, CDR2 SVGIG (reference sequence). Trimming pared 4 bases from V and 4 bases from J, leaving 7 bases between. The CDR3 DNA reads TGTGCCTGGAACGGTGGCACTGAAGCTTTCTTT. This translates into CAWNGGTEAFF.

The rearrangement links TRBV9 to TRBJ2-3; D gene ambiguous. The CDR3 totals 15 residues. Trimming took 6 bases from V and 5 from J, leaving 19 bases between them. The germline V gene has CDR1 SGDLS and CDR2 YYNGEE. The chain's CDR3 is CASNLGSYDQDTQYF. CDR3 DNA: TGTGCCAGCAATCTGGGTAGCTATGATCAAGATACGCAGTATTTT.

V usage is TRBV7-9 and J usage is TRBJ2-7; possible D gene TRBD1, 6 bases. This CDR3 is 15 amino acids long. The V and J ends lost 5 bases and 2 bases respectively, with 16 bases between them. The germline V gene encodes CDR1 SEHNR and CDR2 FQNEAQ (reference sequence). The CDR3 reads CASSLSGTPTYEQYF. CDR3 bases: TGTGCCAGCAGCCTTTCCGGGACACCGACCTACGAGCAGTACTTC.

This sequence joins TRBV9 and TRBJ2-1; 7 nucleotides agree with TRBD1. The germline CDR1 and CDR2 sequences are SGDLS and YYNGEE. V lost 0 bases, J lost 8 bases, and 5 bases stayed unmatched. This CDR3 contains 14 residues. In DNA form, the CDR3 reads TGTGCCAGCAGCGTAGATCGACAGGGCGATGAGCAGTTCTTC. The encoded protein is CASSVDRQGDEQFF.

The chain uses TRBV5-1 and TRBJ2-7; D might be TRBD1 (5 bases). In germline, CDR1 is SGHRS, CDR2 YFSETQ. The CDR3 loop spans 16 amino acids. Trimming cost V 0 bases and J 2 bases, with 15 bases left between them. The CDR3 DNA is TGCGCCAGCAGCTTGGCCGTAGGCAGGGCCACCTACGAGCAGTACTTC. Residues: CASSLAVGRATYEQYF.

The rearrangement uses TRBV5-4 and TRBJ1-3; D is ambiguous. The CDR3 length is 16 residues. Germline lookup yields CDR1 SGHNT and CDR2 YYREEE (reference sequence). V was trimmed by 2 bases and J by 1 base, leaving 13 bases between them. The CDR3 sequence is CASSFGGVTSGNTIYF. DNA for the CDR3: TGTGCCAGCAGCTTCGGAGGAGTGACTTCTGGAAACACCATATATTTT.

The chain is built from TRBV4-3 and TRBJ2-1; 9 bases are shared with TRBD1. CDR1 and CDR2 (germline): LGHNA, YSLEER. The CDR3 length is 15 residues. V was clipped by 4 bases and J by 6 bases; unmatched bases: 7. The CDR3 DNA reads as TGCGCCAGCAGCCTCTCCGGGACAGGGTTCAATGAGCAGTTCTTC. Encoded protein: CASSLSGTGFNEQFF.

The chain carries TRBV18 and TRBJ2-7; 9 bases agree with TRBD1. V lost 7 bases to trimming and J lost 5 bases; unmatched junction nucleotides: 6. Looked up from germline, CDR1 is KGHSH and CDR2 is LQKENI. CDR3 length equals 13 residues. CDR3 region: CASCPGQGHEQYF. The CDR3 DNA is TGTGCCAGCTGCCCGGGACAGGGCCACGAGCAGTACTTC.

This chain connects TRBV10-3 to TRBJ2-2; TRBD2 matches 11 bases. The length of the CDR3 is 16 residues. Germline CDR1 reads ENHRY; CDR2 reads SYGVKD. The junction had 5 bases not matched to a gene; V was cut back by 8 bases and J by 0 bases. As DNA, the CDR3 is TGTGCCATCGGGGGACTAGCGGATACGAACACCGGGGAGCTGTTTTTT. Amino acids: CAIGGLADTNTGELFF.

The V and J genes are TRBV30 and TRBJ1-4; D is ambiguous. The CDR3 consists of 13 residues. Germline CDR1 and CDR2: GTSNPN and SVGIG (reference sequence). V was cut by 2 bases and J by 5 bases, with 9 bases left in between. For the CDR3, the DNA is TGTGCCTGGAGTTGGGGAGAGAATGAAAAACTGTTTTTT. It codes for CAWSWGENEKLFF.

This chain joins TRBV5-1 and TRBJ1-6; D is possibly TRBD1 (5 bases). The CDR3 extends over 15 amino acids. From germline, CDR1 is SGHRS and CDR2 YFSETQ. The germline V and J ends were trimmed by 4 bases and 7 bases, with 15 bases remaining between them. As DNA, the CDR3 is TGCGCCAGCAGCCCAACCGACAGCCCCAATTCACCCCTCCACTTT. Encoded protein: CASSPTDSPNSPLHF.